The present entry profiles one TCR beta chain with its context. Its antigen is currently unknown. TCRdb's copy holds only in-frame clones and misses some; the assay was immunoSEQ multiplex PCR. The data hold around 100,000 clones, with roughly 87% observed a single time. The sample is drawn from a study of graft-versus-host responses after intestinal transplantation. Study-wide points: Declines in HvG clones occurring early post-transplant were associated with peak circulating GvH clone levels.

The TCR sequence derives from a human donor who received an intestinal transplant. The source material was unstimulated CD4+ T cells sorted from spleen or lymph node cells, sampled before intestinal transplant.

The CDR3 region has the DNA TGTGCCAGCAGCTCGGGACAGGCTGCCTACGAGCAGTACTTC. Encoded protein: CASSSGQAAYEQYF. The chain joins TRBV7-9 to TRBJ2-7; TRBD1 matches 8 bases. The V and J ends lost 4 bases and 2 bases, in that order; junction bases with no gene match: 4. This CDR3 comprises 14 residues. The germline CDR1 and CDR2 sequences are SEHNR and FQNEAQ (reference sequence).